This T cell receptor beta chain was recorded in a study of T cell responses to AZD1222 COVID-19 vaccine. Findings of the study overall: Donors were chiefly white British, with a greater number of females, and clonal diversity was perhaps underestimated.

As for this clone: Its antigen is not identified.

Data came from immunoSEQ multiplex PCR; TCRdb stores just in-frame clones and leaves some out. The sample consists of 130,000 or so clones, 80% to 90% of them appearing once. V gave up 3 bases and J gave up 8 bases; unmatched junction bases: 4. Germline CDR1 reads SGHNT; CDR2 reads YYREEE (reference sequence). The CDR3 length is 15 residues. The V call is TRBV5-4, the J call TRBJ2-1; 14 positions agree with TRBD2. This material consisted of peripheral blood, taken 28 days after the second AZD1222 dose. The sequence was collected from an adult who received the AZD1222 COVID-19 vaccine. CDR3 sequence: CASSWGTSGRDEQFF. DNA for the CDR3: TGTGCCAGCAGCTGGGGGACTAGCGGGAGAGATGAGCAGTTCTTC.